These 3 T cell receptor beta chains were all obtained from the same sample, sequenced in a study of blood T cell repertoires in COVID-19. Libraries were prepared by immunoSEQ multiplex PCR; TCRdb keeps only in-frame clonotypes and omits some of them. The data show about 190,000 clones, with about 81% seen just once and over 13% held by the top ten. The sequencing input was peripheral blood. The receptor set was obtained from a man under 40 with active or convalescent COVID-19.

V is TRBV6-4 and J is TRBJ2-2; D might be TRBD2 (5 bases). The germline V gene has CDR1 MRHNA and CDR2 SNTAGT. The CDR3 covers 14 residues. The ends were cut back, 8 bases at V and 4 bases at J, with 14 bases in the middle. CDR3 protein: CASAPGVGTGELFF. As DNA, the CDR3 is TGTGCCAGCGCTCCCGGGGTGGGCACCGGGGAGCTGTTTTTT.

This clone was observed a handful of times. The chain is built from TRBV6-5 and TRBJ2-7, with 7 bases fitting TRBD1. The germline V gene encodes CDR1 MNHEY and CDR2 SVGAGI. V shed 6 bases, J shed 1 base, and the junction held 3 bases outside the gene matches. The CDR3 totals 13 residues. CDR3 nucleotides: TGTGCCAGCAGGGTGGGACAGTCCTACGAGCAGTACGTC. Translated, it gives CASRVGQSYEQYV.

On this clone: Mismatch with germline at one junction end may stem from a read error. The J gene is TRBJ1-5, the V gene TRBV5-1; D is perhaps TRBD1 (5 bases). The length of the CDR3 is 15 residues. Germline V lookup: CDR1 SGHRS, CDR2 YFSETQ. This chain's CDR3 is CASTLGEGSNQPQHF. The CDR3 DNA sequence: TGCGCCAGCACCTTGGGGGAGGGGAGCAATCAGCCCCAGCATTTT.